These 24 T cell receptor beta chains share one sample of origin, sequenced in a study of blood T cells in healthy people across ages. A second about 6 to 11 cycle PCR used barcoded and J-beta primers. One entry per CDR3 protein results from TCRdb running MiXCR on the 5' RACE reads. The table has more than 650,000 distinct CDR3 sequences, 53% seen once. The material sequenced was blood. These receptor sequences come from an elderly man in good health.

This clonotype was observed a few times. The chain uses TRBV5-5 and TRBJ2-1; D gene ambiguous. Germline V gene lookup returns CDR1 SGHKS and CDR2 YYEKEE (reference sequence). This CDR3 comprises 14 residues. Trimming removed 0 bases from V and 9 bases from J, with 13 bases in between. CDR3 protein: CASSLALVGGEQFF. CDR3 in DNA: TGTGCCAGCAGCTTGGCCCTAGTGGGCGGTGAGCAGTTCTTC.

The rearrangement joins TRBV2 to TRBJ2-4; maybe TRBD1 (6 bases). Trimming shortened V by 3 bases and J by 1 base, and 10 bases separated the two germline ends. There are 15 residues in the CDR3. Germline lookup yields CDR1 SNHLY and CDR2 FYNNEI. This chain's CDR3 is CASSEDRGAKNIQYF. CDR3 nucleotides: TGTGCCAGCAGTGAGGATAGGGGGGCCAAAAACATTCAGTACTTC.

The chain has TRBV6-5 and TRBJ1-2; D unresolved. Between the trimmed V and J ends, which lost 5 bases and 2 bases, there was a span of 9 bases. This CDR3 comprises 13 residues. Germline V gives CDR1 MNHEY, CDR2 SVGAGI. The DNA of the CDR3 is TGTGCCAGCAGTGGATCAGGCAACTATGGCTACACCTTC. This encodes CASSGSGNYGYTF.

This sequence joins TRBV5-1 and TRBJ2-3, with TRBD1 as a possible D gene (5 bases). Trimming cost V 0 bases and J 5 bases, with 13 bases left between them. The CDR3 contains 15 residues. Per the germline V gene, CDR1 is SGHRS and CDR2 is YFSETQ. DNA of the CDR3: TGCGCCAGCAGCTTGGAGCAGGGATATGTAGATACGCAGTATTTT. It is translated as CASSLEQGYVDTQYF.

This clonotype was counted between two and nine times. CDR3 residues: CASSQGAPRPQETQYF. Written as DNA, the CDR3 is TGTGCCAGCAGCCAAGGTGCACCCCGACCCCAAGAGACCCAGTACTTC. The genes are TRBV3-1 and TRBJ2-5; no reliable D call. Germline V gene sequence: CDR1 LGHDT, CDR2 YNNKEL (reference sequence). There are 16 residues in the CDR3. V dropped 1 base and J dropped 1 base, with 13 bases sitting between them.

The chain couples TRBV2 to TRBJ1-6; D is uncertain. This CDR3 contains 12 residues. The V gene lost 6 bases and the J gene lost 10 bases, with 10 bases spanning the gap. The germline V gene encodes CDR1 SNHLY and CDR2 FYNNEI. The CDR3 spells CASRRAGSPLHF. Here the CDR3 DNA reads TGTGCCAGCAGGAGGGCGGGGTCACCCCTCCACTTT.

The rearrangement uses TRBV4-1 and TRBJ2-4; 7 nucleotides line up with TRBD1. Germline V lookup: CDR1 MGHRA, CDR2 YSYEKL. Unmatched junction bases numbered 5, after V lost 5 bases and J lost 1 base. The CDR3 is made up of 15 amino acids. CDR3 in amino acids: CASSARQGAKNIQYF. CDR3 bases: TGCGCCAGCAGCGCCCGACAGGGTGCCAAAAACATTCAGTACTTC.

V usage is TRBV20-1 and J usage is TRBJ2-5; D may be TRBD1 (6 bases). The tail of the sequence fits TRBJ2-7 better, so the J call may be wrong. This CDR3 is 14 amino acids long. Germline CDR1 reads DFQATT; CDR2 reads SNEGSKA (reference sequence). CDR3 sequence reads: CSAQAPTGPYEQYF. Written as DNA, the CDR3 is TGCAGTGCCCAAGCCCCGACAGGCCCCTACGAGCAGTACTTC.

This clonotype appeared a few times. The rearrangement joins TRBV27 to TRBJ2-1, with D perhaps matching TRBD1 (5 bases). V lost 4 bases, J lost 6 bases, and 16 bases lay in between. The germline V gene has CDR1 MNHEY and CDR2 SMNVEV (reference sequence). The CDR3 extends over 15 amino acids. The CDR3 DNA reads as TGTGCCAGCAGTTCTCTAGGGGTGGAAACCAATGAGCAGTTCTTC. Translating gives CASSSLGVETNEQFF.

The rearrangement joins TRBV5-1 to TRBJ2-5; D is possibly TRBD1 or TRBD2 (5 bases each). Germline V gene data show CDR1 as SGHRS and CDR2 as YFSETQ. V dropped 3 bases and J dropped 2 bases, with 17 bases sitting between them. The CDR3 is 16 residues long. This chain's CDR3 is CASSSGLRDGQETQYF. CDR3 nucleotide sequence: TGCGCCAGCAGCTCGGGTCTCCGGGACGGTCAAGAGACCCAGTACTTC. Together with reference TRBV5-1 and TRBJ2-5, the CDR3 gives the full variable domain: KAGVTQTPRYLIKTRGQQVTLSCSPISGHRSVSWYQQTPGQGLQFLFEYFSETQRNKGNFPGRFSGRQFSNSRSEMNVSTLELGDSALYLCASSSGLRDGQETQYFGPGTRLLVL.

The J gene is TRBJ2-6, the V gene TRBV6-5; D gene ambiguous. Trimming removed 6 bases from V and 2 bases from J, with 11 bases in between. Germline CDR1 is MNHEY and CDR2 is SVGAGI. The CDR3 runs 15 residues. This chain's CDR3 is CASSYKDPGANVLTF. CDR3 sequence (DNA): TGTGCCAGCAGCTATAAAGACCCTGGGGCCAACGTCCTGACTTTC.

This clonotype was seen more than once but under ten times. V gene TRBV5-1 combines with J gene TRBJ2-1, with a weak D call TRBD2 (5 bases). CDR1 is SGHRS and CDR2 is YFSETQ in the germline V gene. The CDR3 has 14 residues. V shed 4 bases and J shed 7 bases, with 15 bases lying between them. DNA for the CDR3: TGCGCCAGCAGCGAAGGAGGAGTTGGGAATGAGCAGTTCTTC. Translation: CASSEGGVGNEQFF. Filled out from reference TRBV5-1 and TRBJ2-1, the complete variable domain reads KAGVTQTPRYLIKTRGQQVTLSCSPISGHRSVSWYQQTPGQGLQFLFEYFSETQRNKGNFPGRFSGRQFSNSRSEMNVSTLELGDSALYLCASSEGGVGNEQFFGPGTRLTVL.

This clonotype was seen only a few times. The rearrangement uses TRBV27 and TRBJ2-7; no reliable D call. Trimming cost V 4 bases and J 3 bases, with 19 bases left between them. Germline CDR1 is MNHEY and CDR2 is SMNVEV (reference sequence). The CDR3 has 16 amino acids. CDR3 region: CASSYLKQVPLYEQYF. Written as DNA, the CDR3 is TGTGCCAGCAGTTATCTGAAGCAGGTCCCACTCTACGAGCAGTACTTC.

The sample holds a few counts of this clonotype. The chain joins TRBV27 to TRBJ2-1; a weak D match, TRBD1 (6 bases). This CDR3 is 15 amino acids long. Germline loops: CDR1 MNHEY, CDR2 SMNVEV (reference sequence). V lost 6 bases and J lost 3, with 15 bases in between. CDR3 sequence: CASRITGYDYNEQFF. CDR3 sequence (DNA): TGTGCCAGCAGAATTACAGGGTATGACTACAATGAGCAGTTCTTC.

The chain carries TRBV12-3 or TRBV12-4 and TRBJ2-5; D possibly corresponds to TRBD2 (6 bases). The ends were cut back, 6 bases at V and 1 base at J, with 12 bases in the middle. CDR3 length: 14 residues. CDR3 sequence reads: CASRRDGLQETQYF. The CDR3 coding sequence is TGTGCCAGCAGGCGGGACGGCCTCCAAGAGACCCAGTACTTC.

The chain combines TRBV6-5 with TRBJ2-1; D is perhaps TRBD2 (6 bases). The V end lost 5 bases, the J end lost 5 bases, and 16 bases lay between the germline ends. This CDR3 has 15 residues. Germline V gene sequence: CDR1 MNHEY, CDR2 SVGAGI. CDR3 bases: TGTGCCAGCAGTGCACGGCTAGCGAACAACAATGAGCAGTTCTTC. As protein: CASSARLANNNEQFF.

V gene TRBV7-9 combines with J gene TRBJ2-4; a weak D match, TRBD2 (5 bases). The closer fit of TRBJ2-7 to the DNA end suggests the J call may be wrong. The CDR3 sequence is 12 residues long. Germline CDR1 is SEHNR and CDR2 is FQNEAQ (reference sequence). The CDR3, as DNA: TGTGCCAGCAGCATAACGAGCGGCGAGCAGTACTTC. It translates to CASSITSGEQYF.

The chain employs TRBV29-1 and TRBJ2-7, with D unresolved. The J call is in doubt because the DNA end fits TRBJ2-4 better. Germline V CDR1 and CDR2: SQVTM, ANQGSEA. CDR3 length: 12 amino acids. The CDR3 coding sequence is TGCAGCGTTGAAGGAATGGGGAACATTCAGTACTTC. It translates to CSVEGMGNIQYF.

The chain is built from TRBV2 and TRBJ2-1; 12 bases agree with TRBD2. CDR1 is SNHLY and CDR2 is FYNNEI in the germline V gene. The CDR3 is 16 amino acids. With V trimmed by 5 bases and J by 7 bases, 9 bases remained unmatched. CDR3 DNA sequence: TGTGCCAGCAGTTTGCAGACTAGCGGGAGTCATAATGAGCAGTTCTTC. Encoded protein: CASSLQTSGSHNEQFF.

The chain combines TRBV11-2 with TRBJ2-1; D remains ambiguous. CDR1 SGHAT and CDR2 FQNNGV come from the germline V gene. The CDR3 runs 15 residues. The V gene lost 5 bases and the J gene lost 0 bases, with 11 bases spanning the gap. The CDR3 reads CASSPRHSSYNEQFF. CDR3 in DNA: TGTGCCAGCAGCCCCAGACATAGCTCCTACAATGAGCAGTTCTTC.

This clonotype occurred many times. The V and J genes are TRBV7-2 and TRBJ2-3; no clear D gene. V lost 1 base and J 3 bases, leaving 5 bases between the germline ends. In germline, CDR1 is SGHTA, CDR2 FQGNSA. The CDR3 totals 13 residues. The CDR3 loop is CASSLVLTDTQYF. The CDR3 DNA reads TGTGCCAGCAGCTTAGTACTGACAGATACGCAGTATTTT.

The chain is built from TRBV7-9 and TRBJ2-7, with TRBD2 as a possible D gene (7 bases). The J call may be incorrect, as the DNA end agrees better with TRBJ2-5. The germline V gene has CDR1 SEHNR and CDR2 FQNEAQ (reference sequence). This CDR3 is 14 amino acids long. CDR3 nucleotides: TGTGCCAGCAGCCGATTGGGGGGGCCAGAGACCCAGTACTTC. Protein product: CASSRLGGPETQYF.

The count of this clonotype is one. The rearrangement uses TRBV4-1 and TRBJ2-5; 9 positions agree with TRBD1. V was pared by 4 bases and J by 5 bases, with 8 bases of the junction left unmatched. Looked up from germline, CDR1 is MGHRA and CDR2 is YSYEKL. The CDR3 extends over 15 amino acids. In nucleotides, the CDR3 is TGCGCCAGCAGCCCTACAGGGGGCGGGCTGGAGACCCAGTACTTC. The encoded protein is CASSPTGGGLETQYF.

V usage is TRBV7-9 and J usage is TRBJ1-2; possible D gene TRBD1, 5 bases. V dropped 5 bases and J dropped 2 bases, with 24 bases sitting between them. Germline V gene data show CDR1 as SEHNR and CDR2 as FQNEAQ (reference sequence). CDR3 length: 18 residues. In nucleotides, the CDR3 is TGTGCCAGCAGCCTACCAGCTGTGACAGACCTGTTAAACTATGGCTACACCTTC. This gives the protein CASSLPAVTDLLNYGYTF.